The sequence of this T cell receptor beta chain was determined in a study of shared clonotypes between healthy human individuals. TCRdb's table, derived via immunoSEQ multiplex PCR, lists solely in-frame clones and lacks some. The top ten hold roughly 2% of the sample, which has approximately 700,000 clones, 73% seen once. The CDR3 covers 19 residues. The trim removed 6 bases at V and 2 bases at J, leaving 12 bases unmatched. Looked up from germline, CDR1 is WNHNN and CDR2 is SYGVQD (reference sequence). Sequencing used memory CD4+ T cells sorted from blood. The sample's subset: CD45RA-negative fraction. This chain uses TRBV10-1 with TRBJ2-3; 15 positions agree with TRBD2. The origin of this receptor is a woman aged 30 to 39 in good health. CDR3 DNA sequence: TGCGCCAGCAGCGCCGGACTAGCGGGAGGGACGGGATACACAGATACGCAGTATTTT. This encodes CASSAGLAGGTGYTDTQYF.